The 32 T cell receptor beta chains given below trace back to one sample, sequenced in a study of blood T cells in healthy people across ages. Primers used in a second PCR of about 7 to 12 cycles were a sample-barcoded 5' primer and a J-beta primer mix. TCRdb re-called the 5' RACE reads with MiXCR, one entry per CDR3 protein. The sample holds hundreds of thousands of distinct CDR3 sequences, more than 35% seen once. The sample taken for sequencing was blood. The receptor set was obtained from a man older than 75 in good health.

This clonotype appeared a few times. The chain combines TRBV12-3 or TRBV12-4 with TRBJ2-7; 10 bases map to TRBD1. This CDR3 region has 17 residues. V shed 7 bases, J shed 4 bases, and the junction held 16 bases outside the gene matches. The CDR3 is CASIRNGGTGVVYEQYF. CDR3 nucleotides: TGTGCCAGCATCCGAAATGGCGGGACAGGGGTGGTATACGAGCAGTACTTC.

This clonotype was counted at least ten times. Its ends do not fully match the called genes, so a read error is possible. V gene TRBV5-1 combines with J gene TRBJ2-1; 12 bases map to TRBD2. This CDR3 comprises 16 residues. Germline V gene sequence: CDR1 SGHRS, CDR2 YFSETQ. CDR3 in DNA: TGTGCCAGCAGTCTTCGGACTAGCGGGGCCTACAATGAGCAGTTCTTC. Translated: CASSLRTSGAYNEQFF.

This clonotype was counted only a few times. The rearrangement uses TRBV28 and TRBJ2-5; 12 nucleotides match TRBD1. CDR3 length: 17 amino acids. V was pared by 10 bases and J by 5 bases, with 17 bases of the junction left unmatched. Germline values: CDR1 MDHEN, CDR2 SYDVKM. The CDR3 sequence is CATHPSSGTGGSETQYF. CDR3 sequence (DNA): TGTGCCACCCACCCATCTTCCGGGACAGGGGGCTCGGAGACCCAGTACTTC. Full variable domain (missing parts from reference TRBV28 and TRBJ2-5): DVKVTQSSRYLVKRTGEKVFLECVQDMDHENMFWYRQDPGLGLRLIYFSYDVKMKEKGDIPEGYSVSREKKERFSLILESASTNQTSMYLCATHPSSGTGGSETQYFGPGTRLLVL.

This clonotype was counted a few times. The V call is TRBV7-3, the J call TRBJ2-1; 9 positions match TRBD2. CDR3 length equals 16 residues. The germline gives CDR1 SGHTA, CDR2 FQGTGA. V lost 5 bases and J lost 1; bases outside the gene matches: 6. CDR3 nucleotide sequence: TGTGCCAGCAGCCTCTACGGACTAGCGTCCTACAATGAGCAGTTCTTC. This translates into CASSLYGLASYNEQFF.

The table lists this clonotype with a few counts. The gene calls are TRBV30 and TRBJ2-3, with D possibly matching TRBD2 (6 bases). Between the trimmed V and J ends, which lost 8 bases and 4 bases, there was a span of 16 bases. The germline gives CDR1 GTSNPN, CDR2 SVGIG (reference sequence). This CDR3 region has 13 residues. As DNA, the CDR3 is TGTGCCATACCGGGAGCCCATCCAGATACGCAGTATTTT. Its protein product is CAIPGAHPDTQYF.

This clonotype has ten or more counts. The chain carries TRBV4-3 and TRBJ2-7; TRBD1 matches 7 bases. Germline loops: CDR1 LGHNA, CDR2 YSLEER. V trimming: 4 bases; J trimming: 2 bases; junction bases outside the gene matches: 8. The CDR3 is 15 residues long. The CDR3 nucleotides are TGCGCCAGCAGCCCTAACACAGGGGCAACCTACGAGCAGTACTTC. Its translation is CASSPNTGATYEQYF.

This chain links TRBV28 with TRBJ2-5, with D hard to call. The CDR3 is 13 amino acids. V lost 6 bases, J lost 11 bases, and 19 bases lay in between. Germline CDR1 reads MDHEN; CDR2 reads SYDVKM. CDR3 bases: TGTGCCAGCAGCCTTCTCCCCCACAATGAGCAGTACTTC. Translation gives CASSLLPHNEQYF.

This clonotype was counted only a few times. V is TRBV12-3 or TRBV12-4 and J is TRBJ2-7, with TRBD2 matching 11 bases. V shed 6 bases, J shed 7 bases, and the junction held 11 bases outside the gene matches. This CDR3 contains 15 residues. The CDR3 nucleotides are TGTGCCAGCAGGATGGGACTAGCGGTATACAATGAGCAGTACTTC. Encoded protein: CASRMGLAVYNEQYF.

This clonotype has only a few counts. The chain joins TRBV18 to TRBJ2-7; D unresolved. Germline V gene data show CDR1 as KGHSH and CDR2 as LQKENI. This CDR3 region has 14 residues. Trimming left V 3 bases short and J 2 bases short, with 11 bases between. CDR3 nucleotide sequence: TGTGCCAGCTCACCCCGGACCGATGCCTACGAGCAGTACTTC. Translated, it gives CASSPRTDAYEQYF.

V gene TRBV20-1 combines with J gene TRBJ2-3, with TRBD2 identical over 10 bases. V was clipped by 6 bases and J by 0 bases; unmatched bases: 6. Germline lookup yields CDR1 DFQATT and CDR2 SNEGSKA (reference sequence). The length of the CDR3 is 15 residues. The CDR3 DNA is TGCAGTGCCAAACCAGCGGGGGGGAGCACAGATACGCAGTATTTT. It is translated as CSAKPAGGSTDTQYF.

In this sample, this clonotype turned up a few times. This chain connects TRBV29-1 to TRBJ2-3; maybe TRBD2 (6 bases). The CDR3 totals 14 residues. Germline-derived CDR1 and CDR2 are SQVTM and ANQGSEA. The V gene lost 1 base and the J gene lost 2 bases, with 10 bases spanning the gap. The CDR3, as DNA: TGCAGCGTTGAAGGACCGGGAGCCACAGATACGCAGTATTTT. Translation: CSVEGPGATDTQYF.

This sequence joins TRBV10-2 and TRBJ2-7; D may be TRBD1 or TRBD2 (5 bases each). V lost 3 bases to trimming and J lost 1 base, with 13 bases between them. CDR1 is WSHSY and CDR2 is SAAADI in the germline V gene. The CDR3 loop spans 15 amino acids. This chain's CDR3 is CASSDTGTLSYEQYF. For the CDR3, the DNA is TGCGCCAGCAGTGATACCGGGACCCTGTCCTACGAGCAGTACTTC.

This clonotype was seen only a few times. The chain combines TRBV27 with TRBJ2-4, with TRBD1 matching 8 bases. The J call may be wrong; the DNA end is better matched by TRBJ2-7. This CDR3 comprises 14 residues. The V gene's germline CDR1 is MNHEY and CDR2 SMNVEV (reference sequence). CDR3 loop: CASSPSTGAGEQYF. In DNA, the CDR3 is TGTGCCAGCAGTCCCTCGACAGGGGCGGGCGAGCAGTACTTC.

This clonotype was counted only a few times. This chain connects TRBV5-1 to TRBJ1-1, with a tentative D call TRBD1 (5 bases). Trimming cost V 3 bases and J 0 bases, with 12 bases left between them. Germline values: CDR1 SGHRS, CDR2 YFSETQ. The CDR3 sequence is 15 residues long. For the CDR3, the DNA is TGCGCCAGCAGCTCACAGGATCCGGTGAACACTGAAGCTTTCTTT. It is translated as CASSSQDPVNTEAFF.

This chain connects TRBV28 to TRBJ2-7; TRBD2 might be the D (5 bases). The CDR3 runs to 16 residues. V lost 0 bases, J lost 4 bases, and 16 bases lay in between. CDR1 and CDR2 (germline): MDHEN, SYDVKM. The CDR3: CASSLWLRTRQYEQYF. Written as DNA, the CDR3 is TGTGCCAGCAGTTTATGGTTGAGGACTCGCCAGTACGAGCAGTACTTC.

This chain connects TRBV6-2 or TRBV6-3 to TRBJ1-1, with TRBD1 identical over 8 bases. In germline, CDR1 is MNHEY, CDR2 SVGEGT. J gave up 5 bases and V 8 bases, and 7 bases lay outside the gene matches. The CDR3 spans 13 residues. For the CDR3, the DNA is TGTGCCAGCGACAGGGGTTTGGGGACTGAAGCTTTCTTT. Translated, it gives CASDRGLGTEAFF.

The CDR3 coding sequence is TGTGCCAGCAGTTTGAGGGTACGGACCGGGGAGCTGTTTTTT. Protein product: CASSLRVRTGELFF. The chain joins TRBV12-3 or TRBV12-4 to TRBJ2-2, with a possible D match to TRBD2 (5 bases). The CDR3 loop spans 14 amino acids. Trimming left V 3 bases short and J 5 bases short, with 10 bases between.

This clonotype was observed at least ten times. The chain joins TRBV2 to TRBJ2-3, with D maybe TRBD2 (5 bases). From germline, CDR1 is SNHLY and CDR2 FYNNEI. V was shortened by 8 bases and J by 6 bases, with 15 bases between the two germline ends. CDR3 length: 13 residues. CDR3 nucleotides: TGTGCCAGCCTCGACGGGGTCAGCGATACGCAGTATTTT. It specifies CASLDGVSDTQYF.

In this sample, this clonotype turned up a few times. The rearrangement uses TRBV20-1 and TRBJ2-5; D is ambiguous. From germline, CDR1 is DFQATT and CDR2 SNEGSKA (reference sequence). This CDR3 spans 14 amino acids. Trimming left V 2 bases short and J 1 base short, with 11 bases between. The CDR3 DNA reads as TGCAGTGCTAGACCGCCCAGATTCCAAGAGACCCAGTACTTC. This sequence encodes CSARPPRFQETQYF.

This rearrangement joins TRBV7-9 to TRBJ2-1; 9 bases are shared with TRBD2. Looked up from germline, CDR1 is SEHNR and CDR2 is FQNEAQ (reference sequence). Losses at the gene ends were 1 base for V and 9 bases for J; bases not matched to a gene: 10. The CDR3 is 16 residues long. For the CDR3, the DNA is TGTGCCAGCAGCTTAGAGGCTAGCGGGATGTGGACTGAGCAGTTCTTC. This translates into CASSLEASGMWTEQFF. Variable domain in full (rest from reference TRBV7-9 and TRBJ2-1): DTGVSQNPRHKITKRGQNVTFRCDPISEHNRLYWYRQTLGQGPEFLTYFQNEAQLEKSRLLSDRFSAERPKGSFSTLEIQRTEQGDSAMYLCASSLEASGMWTEQFFGPGTRLTVL.

This clonotype was seen only a few times. The genes are TRBV20-1 and TRBJ2-4; the D gene could be TRBD1 or TRBD2 (6 bases each). CDR3 length equals 14 residues. V was shortened by 3 bases and J by 2 bases, with 11 bases between the two germline ends. The germline CDR1 and CDR2 sequences are DFQATT and SNEGSKA (reference sequence). The CDR3 bases are TGCAGTGCTAGGGGGGGCTTAACCAAAAACATTCAGTACTTC. Translating gives CSARGGLTKNIQYF.

This clonotype was observed at least ten times. This sequence joins TRBV12-3 or TRBV12-4 and TRBJ2-7, with 12 bases identical to TRBD1. The junction had 6 bases not matched to a gene; V was cut back by 6 bases and J by 3 bases. This CDR3 region has 15 residues. The CDR3 region is CASRAGTGGIYEQYF. The CDR3 coding sequence is TGTGCCAGCAGGGCCGGGACAGGGGGCATCTACGAGCAGTACTTC.

This rearrangement joins TRBV3-1 to TRBJ2-1; D remains ambiguous. The J call may be in error: the DNA end matches TRBJ2-7 better. The CDR3 has 15 residues. Germline-derived CDR1 and CDR2 are LGHDT and YNNKEL (reference sequence). The CDR3 loop reads CASSQDPVISYEQYF. CDR3 bases: TGTGCCAGCAGCCAAGATCCGGTCATCTCCTACGAGCAGTACTTC.

At least ten counts were recorded for this clonotype. The V and J genes are TRBV20-1 and TRBJ1-6; D gene uncertain. CDR1 and CDR2 (germline): DFQATT, SNEGSKA (reference sequence). V shed 0 bases and J shed 0 bases, with 12 bases lying between them. The length of the CDR3 is 17 residues. The CDR3 here is CSARDLGSSSYNSPLHF. CDR3 coding DNA: TGCAGTGCTAGAGATTTGGGATCAAGCTCCTATAATTCACCCCTCCACTTT.

This clonotype showed up just a few times. The chain uses TRBV5-1 and TRBJ2-5; no clear D gene. V was cut by 3 bases and J by 1 base, with 10 bases left in between. Germline V gene data show CDR1 as SGHRS and CDR2 as YFSETQ. The CDR3 covers 14 residues. CDR3 protein: CASSSNAAQETQYF. CDR3 bases: TGCGCCAGCAGCTCTAACGCGGCCCAAGAGACCCAGTACTTC.

This clonotype has only a few counts. CDR3 region: CATSKRSSGYNEQFF. As DNA, the CDR3 is TGTGCCACCAGCAAACGATCTAGCGGGTACAATGAGCAGTTCTTC. This chain uses TRBV24-1 with TRBJ2-1; 8 bases line up with TRBD2. The V and J ends lost 7 bases and 4 bases, in that order; junction bases with no gene match: 8. The CDR3 runs to 15 residues. Germline CDR1 KGHDR, CDR2 SFDVKD.

Only a few counts were recorded for this clonotype. The V call is TRBV20-1, the J call TRBJ2-3; the D gene is possibly TRBD2 (6 bases). Germline V gene lookup returns CDR1 DFQATT and CDR2 SNEGSKA (reference sequence). The CDR3 covers 11 residues. The CDR3 region is CSPTGGDTQYF. CDR3 in DNA: TGCAGCCCTACCGGGGGAGATACGCAGTATTTT.

This chain uses TRBV11-2 with TRBJ2-7; 9 nucleotides align to TRBD2. The CDR3 has 14 amino acids. Germline trimming cut 6 bases from V and 4 bases from J; bases unmatched to any gene: 7. Looked up from germline, CDR1 is SGHAT and CDR2 is FQNNGV. CDR3 nucleotides: TGTGCCAGCAGGAGTAGCGGGGGCTCTTACGAGCAGTACTTC. Protein product: CASRSSGGSYEQYF. The whole variable domain, remainder taken from reference TRBV11-2 and TRBJ2-7, is EAGVAQSPRYKIIEKRQSVAFWCNPISGHATLYWYQQILGQGPKLLIQFQNNGVVDDSQLPKDRFSAERLKGVDSTLKIQPAKLEDSAVYLCASRSSGGSYEQYFGPGTRLTVT.

This clonotype has just a few counts. The chain is built from TRBV5-7 and TRBJ1-5; D remains ambiguous. TRBV5-7 is treated as an ORF (open reading frame) with a function not yet certain. The CDR3 length is 16 residues. V lost 4 bases and J 2 bases, leaving 16 bases between the germline ends. For the CDR3, the DNA is TGTGCCAGCAGCCCGGAGGCCGGGCACGGCAATCAGCCCCAGCATTTT. Protein sequence: CASSPEAGHGNQPQHF.

Comment on this clonotype: This may be a read error: a much more frequent sequence differs by one nucleotide. The chain recombines TRBV20-1 with TRBJ2-1; D is unresolved. Looked up from germline, CDR1 is DFQATT and CDR2 is SNEGSKA (reference sequence). Trimming removed 5 bases from V and 9 bases from J, with 11 bases in between. CDR3 length: 11 residues. CDR3 protein: CSADRAREQFF. The CDR3 DNA follows: TGCAGTGCTGACCGGGCCCGTGAGCAGTTCTTC.

The V gene is TRBV14, the J gene TRBJ1-5; TRBD1 is a possible D gene (5 bases). This CDR3 comprises 16 residues. V was shortened by 3 bases and J by 0 bases, with 12 bases between the two germline ends. Germline loops: CDR1 SGHDN, CDR2 FVKESK. The CDR3: CASSQGTDYSNQPQHF. CDR3 in DNA: TGTGCCAGCAGCCAGGGGACGGACTATAGCAATCAGCCCCAGCATTTT.

As regards this clonotype: One base away lies a much larger clone, so this may be a sequencing read error. The chain employs TRBV6-5 and TRBJ2-7; D gene unclear. Germline values: CDR1 MNHEY, CDR2 SVGAGI. Deletions cut 4 bases from V and 2 bases from J, with 9 bases between. This CDR3 has 13 amino acids. CDR3 nucleotides: TGTGCCAGCAGTTGTGGCAGTCCCTACGAGCAGTACTTC. Amino acid sequence: CASSCGSPYEQYF.